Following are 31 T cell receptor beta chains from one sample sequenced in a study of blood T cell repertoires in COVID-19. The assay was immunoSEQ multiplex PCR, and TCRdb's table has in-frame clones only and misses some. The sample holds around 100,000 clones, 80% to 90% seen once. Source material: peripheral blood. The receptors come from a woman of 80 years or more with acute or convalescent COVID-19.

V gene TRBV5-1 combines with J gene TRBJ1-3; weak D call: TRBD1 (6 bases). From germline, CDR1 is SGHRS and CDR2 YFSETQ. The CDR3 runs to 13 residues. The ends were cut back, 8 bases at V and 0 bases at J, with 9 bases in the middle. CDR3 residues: CASTQGSGNTIYF. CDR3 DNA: TGCGCCAGTACACAGGGCTCTGGAAACACCATATATTTT.

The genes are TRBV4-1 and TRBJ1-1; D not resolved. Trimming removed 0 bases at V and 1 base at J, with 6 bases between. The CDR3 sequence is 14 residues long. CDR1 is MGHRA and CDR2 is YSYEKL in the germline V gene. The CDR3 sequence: CASSQDRENTEAFF. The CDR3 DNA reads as TGCGCCAGCAGCCAAGATCGGGAGAACACTGAAGCTTTCTTT.

The CDR3 DNA reads TGTGCCAGCAGTTCCATCCGGGGATCCTACGAGCAGTACTTC. Protein: CASSSIRGSYEQYF. The rearrangement uses TRBV6-5 and TRBJ2-7; D might be TRBD2 (5 bases). The germline V gene has CDR1 MNHEY and CDR2 SVGAGI. The CDR3 runs to 14 residues. The V gene lost 4 bases and the J gene lost 1 base, with 11 bases spanning the gap.

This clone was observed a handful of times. The CDR3 DNA is TGTGCCAGCAGCTTAGTTGGTAGCTCGGTCACCGGGGAGCTGTTTTTT. Its protein product is CASSLVGSSVTGELFF. The chain has TRBV7-2 and TRBJ2-2, with D hard to call. This CDR3 contains 16 residues. Per germline, CDR1 SGHTA and CDR2 FQGNSA. V was trimmed by 1 base and J by 4 bases, leaving 13 bases between them.

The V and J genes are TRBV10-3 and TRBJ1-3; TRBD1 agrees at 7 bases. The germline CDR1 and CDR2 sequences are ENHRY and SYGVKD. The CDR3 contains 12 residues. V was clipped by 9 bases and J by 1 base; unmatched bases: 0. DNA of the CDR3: TGTGCCATACAGGGGTCTGGAAACACCATATATTTT. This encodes CAIQGSGNTIYF.

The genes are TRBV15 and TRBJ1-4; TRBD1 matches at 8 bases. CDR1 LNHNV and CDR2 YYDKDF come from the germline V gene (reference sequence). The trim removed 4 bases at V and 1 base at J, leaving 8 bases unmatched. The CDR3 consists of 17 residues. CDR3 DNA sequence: TGTGCCACCAGCACGGACAGGGAAGGTCGAACTAATGAAAAACTGTTTTTT. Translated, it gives CATSTDREGRTNEKLFF.

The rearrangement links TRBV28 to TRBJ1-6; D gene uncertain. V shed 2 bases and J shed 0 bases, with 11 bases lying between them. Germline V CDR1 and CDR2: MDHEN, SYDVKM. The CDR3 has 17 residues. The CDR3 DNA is TGTGCCAGCAGTTTAGTATTAGCTAGCTCCTATAATTCACCCCTCCACTTT. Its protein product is CASSLVLASSYNSPLHF. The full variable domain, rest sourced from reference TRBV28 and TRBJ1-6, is DVKVTQSSRYLVKRTGEKVFLECVQDMDHENMFWYRQDPGLGLRLIYFSYDVKMKEKGDIPEGYSVSREKKERFSLILESASTNQTSMYLCASSLVLASSYNSPLHFGNGTRLTVT.

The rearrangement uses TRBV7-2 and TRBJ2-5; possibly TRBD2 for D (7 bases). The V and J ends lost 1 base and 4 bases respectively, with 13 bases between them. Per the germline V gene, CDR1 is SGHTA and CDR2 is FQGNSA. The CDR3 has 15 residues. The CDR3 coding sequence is TGTGCCAGCAGCTTAGGCGGGGGCGTCGGAGAGACCCAGTACTTC. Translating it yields CASSLGGGVGETQYF.

CDR3 bases: TGTGCCAGCAGCTCCAGATACTATGGCTACACCTTC. This codes for CASSSRYYGYTF. This chain joins TRBV5-6 and TRBJ1-2; the D is unclear. Trimming left V 3 bases short and J 3 bases short, with 6 bases between. The CDR3 has 12 amino acids. The germline gives CDR1 SGHDT, CDR2 YYEEEE.

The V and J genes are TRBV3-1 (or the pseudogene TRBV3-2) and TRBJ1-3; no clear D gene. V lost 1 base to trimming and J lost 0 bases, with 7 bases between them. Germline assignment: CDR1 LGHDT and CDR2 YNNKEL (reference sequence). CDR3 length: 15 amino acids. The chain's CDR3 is CASSQASGSGNTIYF. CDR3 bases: TGTGCCAGCAGCCAAGCTTCGGGCTCTGGAAACACCATATATTTT.

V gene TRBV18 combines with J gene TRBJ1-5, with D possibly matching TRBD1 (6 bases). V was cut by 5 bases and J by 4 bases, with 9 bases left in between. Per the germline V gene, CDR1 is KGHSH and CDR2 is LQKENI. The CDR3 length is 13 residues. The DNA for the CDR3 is TGTGCCAGCTCATGGGACAATAATCAGCCCCAGCATTTT. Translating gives CASSWDNNQPQHF.

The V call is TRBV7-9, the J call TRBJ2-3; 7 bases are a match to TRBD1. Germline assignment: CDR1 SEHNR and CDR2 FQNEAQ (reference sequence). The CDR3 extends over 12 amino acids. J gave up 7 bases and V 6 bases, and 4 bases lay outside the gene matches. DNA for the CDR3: TGTGCCAGCAGAATGGACAGGAATACGCAGTATTTT. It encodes CASRMDRNTQYF.

The CDR3 bases are TGTGCCAGCAGTTCCGGGACAGGGGGGATGGCCCAGTACTTC. Residues: CASSSGTGGMAQYF. This chain connects TRBV7-9 to TRBJ2-5; 11 bases fit TRBD1. Germline-derived CDR1 and CDR2 are SEHNR and FQNEAQ (reference sequence). The CDR3 is 14 amino acids. V was pared by 6 bases and J by 9 bases, with 9 bases of the junction left unmatched.

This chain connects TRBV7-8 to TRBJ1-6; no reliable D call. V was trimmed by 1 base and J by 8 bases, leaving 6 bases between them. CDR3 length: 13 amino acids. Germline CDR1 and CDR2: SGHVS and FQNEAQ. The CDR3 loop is CASSLDRDSPLHF. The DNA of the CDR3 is TGTGCCAGCAGCTTAGACCGGGATTCACCCCTCCACTTT.

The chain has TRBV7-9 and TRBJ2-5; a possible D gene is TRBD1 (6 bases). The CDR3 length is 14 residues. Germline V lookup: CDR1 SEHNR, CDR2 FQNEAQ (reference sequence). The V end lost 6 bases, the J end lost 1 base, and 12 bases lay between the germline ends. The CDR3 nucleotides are TGTGCCAGCAGTTTCTGGACAGCCCAAGAGACCCAGTACTTC. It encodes CASSFWTAQETQYF. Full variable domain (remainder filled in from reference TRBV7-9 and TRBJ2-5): DTGVSQNPRHKITKRGQNVTFRCDPISEHNRLYWYRQTLGQGPEFLTYFQNEAQLEKSRLLSDRFSAERPKGSFSTLEIQRTEQGDSAMYLCASSFWTAQETQYFGPGTRLLVL.

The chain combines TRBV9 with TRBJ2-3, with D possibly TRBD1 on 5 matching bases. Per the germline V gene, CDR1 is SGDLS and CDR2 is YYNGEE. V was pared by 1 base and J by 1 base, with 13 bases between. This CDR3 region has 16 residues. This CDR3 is CASSVTSRAGTDTQYF. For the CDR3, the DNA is TGTGCCAGCAGCGTAACGAGCAGGGCGGGCACAGATACGCAGTATTTT.

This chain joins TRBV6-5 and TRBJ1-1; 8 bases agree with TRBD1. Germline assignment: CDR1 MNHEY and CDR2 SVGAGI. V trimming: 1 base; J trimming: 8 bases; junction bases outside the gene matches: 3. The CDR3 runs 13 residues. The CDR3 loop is CASSYYWDREAFF. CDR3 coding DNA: TGTGCCAGCAGTTACTATTGGGACAGGGAAGCTTTCTTT.

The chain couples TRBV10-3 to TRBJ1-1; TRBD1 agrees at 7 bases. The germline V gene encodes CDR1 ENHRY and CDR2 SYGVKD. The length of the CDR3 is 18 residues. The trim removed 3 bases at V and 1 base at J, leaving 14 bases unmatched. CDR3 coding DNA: TGTGCCATCAGTGATCCTTTGGGACAGTATTCATCGAACACTGAAGCTTTCTTT. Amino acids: CAISDPLGQYSSNTEAFF.

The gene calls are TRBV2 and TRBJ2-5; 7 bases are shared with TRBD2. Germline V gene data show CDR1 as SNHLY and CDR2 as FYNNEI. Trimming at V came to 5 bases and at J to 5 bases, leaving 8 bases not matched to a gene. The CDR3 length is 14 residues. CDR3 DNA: TGTGCCAGCAGTACAGGCGGGGGTTGGGAGACCCAGTACTTC. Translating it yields CASSTGGGWETQYF.

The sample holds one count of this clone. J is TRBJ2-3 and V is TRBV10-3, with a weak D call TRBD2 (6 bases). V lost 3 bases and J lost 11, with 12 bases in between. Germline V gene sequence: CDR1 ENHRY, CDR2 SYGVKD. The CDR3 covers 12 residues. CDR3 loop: CAISDLREMQYF. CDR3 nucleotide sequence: TGTGCCATCAGTGACCTGCGGGAAATGCAGTATTTT.

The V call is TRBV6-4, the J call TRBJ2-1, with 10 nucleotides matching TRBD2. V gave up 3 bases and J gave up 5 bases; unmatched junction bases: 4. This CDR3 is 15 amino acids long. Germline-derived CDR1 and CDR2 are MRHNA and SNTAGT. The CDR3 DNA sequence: TGTGCCAGCAGTGATGGACTAGCGGCGAACAATGAGCAGTTCTTC. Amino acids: CASSDGLAANNEQFF.

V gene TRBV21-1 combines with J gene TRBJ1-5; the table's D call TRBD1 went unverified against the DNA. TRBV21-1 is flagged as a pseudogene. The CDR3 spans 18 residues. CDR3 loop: CASSIRLRQGAVNQPQHF. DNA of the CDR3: TGTGCCAGCAGCATCCGCCTCAGACAGGGGGCGGTTAATCAGCCCCAGCATTTT.

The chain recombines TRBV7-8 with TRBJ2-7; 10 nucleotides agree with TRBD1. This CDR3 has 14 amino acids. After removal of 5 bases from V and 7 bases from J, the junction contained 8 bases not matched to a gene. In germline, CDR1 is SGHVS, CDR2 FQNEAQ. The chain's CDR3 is CASSPRTGGGEQYF. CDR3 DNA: TGTGCCAGCAGCCCTCGGACAGGGGGTGGGGAGCAGTACTTC.

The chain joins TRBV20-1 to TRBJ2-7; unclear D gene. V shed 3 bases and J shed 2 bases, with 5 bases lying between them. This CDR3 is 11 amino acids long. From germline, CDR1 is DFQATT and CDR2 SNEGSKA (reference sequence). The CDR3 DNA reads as TGCAGTGCTAGGACTGCCTACGAGCAGTACTTC. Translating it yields CSARTAYEQYF.

CDR3 loop: CATSSTGTYSNQPQHF. The CDR3 region has the DNA TGTGCCACCAGCAGTACAGGGACCTATAGCAATCAGCCCCAGCATTTT. The genes are TRBV15 and TRBJ1-5, with a tentative D call TRBD1 (6 bases). The V end lost 3 bases, the J end lost 0 bases, and 12 bases lay between the germline ends. This CDR3 has 16 amino acids. CDR1 and CDR2 (germline): LNHNV, YYDKDF (reference sequence).

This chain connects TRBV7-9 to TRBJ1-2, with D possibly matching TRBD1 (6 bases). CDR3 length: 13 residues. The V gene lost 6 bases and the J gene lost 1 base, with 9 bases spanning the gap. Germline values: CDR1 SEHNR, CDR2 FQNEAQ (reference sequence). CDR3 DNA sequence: TGTGCCAGCAGAGACAGGCTTAACTATGGCTACACCTTC. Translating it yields CASRDRLNYGYTF.

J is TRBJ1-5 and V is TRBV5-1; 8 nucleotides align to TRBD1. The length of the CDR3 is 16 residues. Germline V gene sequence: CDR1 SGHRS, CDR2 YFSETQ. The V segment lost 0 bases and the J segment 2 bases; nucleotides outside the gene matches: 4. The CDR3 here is CASSLGSGGGNQPQHF. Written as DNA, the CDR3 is TGCGCCAGCAGCTTGGGCTCAGGGGGCGGCAATCAGCCCCAGCATTTT. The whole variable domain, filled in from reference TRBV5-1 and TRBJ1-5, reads KAGVTQTPRYLIKTRGQQVTLSCSPISGHRSVSWYQQTPGQGLQFLFEYFSETQRNKGNFPGRFSGRQFSNSRSEMNVSTLELGDSALYLCASSLGSGGGNQPQHFGDGTRLSIL.

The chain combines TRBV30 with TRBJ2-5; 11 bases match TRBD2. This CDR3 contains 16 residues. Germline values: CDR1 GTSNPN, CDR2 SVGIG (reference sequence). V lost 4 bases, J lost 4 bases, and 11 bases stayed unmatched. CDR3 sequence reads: CAWTLGTSGGGETQYF. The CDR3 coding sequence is TGTGCCTGGACCTTGGGGACTAGCGGTGGGGGAGAGACCCAGTACTTC.

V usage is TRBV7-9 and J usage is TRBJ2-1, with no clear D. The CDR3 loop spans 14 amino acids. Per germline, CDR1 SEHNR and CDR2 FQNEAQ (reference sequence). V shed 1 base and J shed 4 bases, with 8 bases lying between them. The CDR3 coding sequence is TGTGCCAGCAGCTTAGATGGCTCTTACAATGAGCAGTTCTTC. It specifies CASSLDGSYNEQFF.

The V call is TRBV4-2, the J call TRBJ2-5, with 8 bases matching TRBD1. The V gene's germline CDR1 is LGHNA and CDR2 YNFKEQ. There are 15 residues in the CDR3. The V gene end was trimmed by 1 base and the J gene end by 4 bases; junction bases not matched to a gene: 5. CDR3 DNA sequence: TGTGCCAGCAGCCAAGGGACAGGGCCAGGAGAGACCCAGTACTTC. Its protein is CASSQGTGPGETQYF.

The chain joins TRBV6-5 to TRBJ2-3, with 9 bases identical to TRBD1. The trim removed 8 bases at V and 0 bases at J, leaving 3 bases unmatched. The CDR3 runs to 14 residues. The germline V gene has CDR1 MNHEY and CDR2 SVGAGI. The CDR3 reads CASSTGGSTDTQYF. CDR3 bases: TGTGCCAGCTCCACAGGGGGCAGCACAGATACGCAGTATTTT.